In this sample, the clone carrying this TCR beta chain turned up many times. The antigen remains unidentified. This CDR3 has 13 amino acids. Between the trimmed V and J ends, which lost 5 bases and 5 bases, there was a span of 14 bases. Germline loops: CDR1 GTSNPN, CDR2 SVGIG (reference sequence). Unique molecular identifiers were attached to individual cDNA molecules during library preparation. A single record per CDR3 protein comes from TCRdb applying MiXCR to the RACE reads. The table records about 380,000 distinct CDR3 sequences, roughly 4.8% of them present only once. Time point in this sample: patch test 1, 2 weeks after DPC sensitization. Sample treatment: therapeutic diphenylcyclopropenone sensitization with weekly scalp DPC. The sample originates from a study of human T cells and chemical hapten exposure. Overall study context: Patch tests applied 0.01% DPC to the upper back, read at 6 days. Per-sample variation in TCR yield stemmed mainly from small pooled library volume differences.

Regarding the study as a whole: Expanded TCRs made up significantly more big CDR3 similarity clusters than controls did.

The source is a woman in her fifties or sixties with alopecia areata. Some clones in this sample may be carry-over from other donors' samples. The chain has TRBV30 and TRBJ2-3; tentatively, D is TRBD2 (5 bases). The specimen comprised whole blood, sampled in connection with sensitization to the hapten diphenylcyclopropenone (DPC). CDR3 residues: CAWSTRLKDTQYF. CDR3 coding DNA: TGTGCCTGGTCTACTAGGTTAAAAGATACGCAGTATTTT.